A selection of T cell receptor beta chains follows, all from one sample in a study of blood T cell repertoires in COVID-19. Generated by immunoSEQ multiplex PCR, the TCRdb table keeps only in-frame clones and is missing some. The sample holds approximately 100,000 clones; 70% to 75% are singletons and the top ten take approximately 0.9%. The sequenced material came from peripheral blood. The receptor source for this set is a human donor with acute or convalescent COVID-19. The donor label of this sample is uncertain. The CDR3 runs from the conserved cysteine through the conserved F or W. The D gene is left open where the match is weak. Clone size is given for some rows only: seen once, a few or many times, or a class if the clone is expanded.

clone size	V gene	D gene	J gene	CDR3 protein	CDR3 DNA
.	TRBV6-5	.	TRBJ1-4	CASRQGGTNEKLFF	TGTGCCAGCAGGCAAGGGGGAACTAATGAAAAACTGTTTTTT
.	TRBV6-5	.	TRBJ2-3	CASSGFSTDTQYF	TGTGCCAGCTCGGGGTTTAGCACAGATACGCAGTATTTT
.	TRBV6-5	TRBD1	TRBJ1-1	CASSYIDRGQGIEAFF	TGTGCCAGCAGTTACATCGACAGGGGGCAGGGCATTGAAGCTTTCTTT
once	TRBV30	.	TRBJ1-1	CAWSEYSSWNSDTEAFF	TGTGCCTGGAGTGAGTACAGTTCCTGGAATTCAGACACTGAAGCTTTCTTT
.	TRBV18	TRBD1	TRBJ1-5	CASSRTTSGGSPQPQHF	TGTGCCAGCTCACGAACCACCTCAGGGGGCTCCCCTCAGCCCCAGCATTTT
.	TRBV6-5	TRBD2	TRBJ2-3	CASRQLAGGTDTQYF	TGTGCCAGCAGGCAACTAGCGGGGGGAACAGATACGCAGTATTTT
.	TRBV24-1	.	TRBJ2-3	CATSDLTGSSTDTQYF	TGTGCCACCAGTGATTTGACAGGAAGTAGCACAGATACGCAGTATTTT
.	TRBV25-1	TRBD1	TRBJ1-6	CASSARQGASSPLHF	TGTGCCAGCAGCGCCCGACAGGGGGCAAGTTCACCCCTCCACTTT
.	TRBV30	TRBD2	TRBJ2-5	CAWSLAGGPVETQYF	TGTGCCTGGAGTCTAGCGGGGGGGCCGGTTGAGACCCAGTACTTC
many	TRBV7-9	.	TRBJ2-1	CASSLEQGYGEQFF	TGTGCCAGCAGCCTCGAACAGGGCTATGGTGAGCAGTTCTTC
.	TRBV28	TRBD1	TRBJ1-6	CASSHRGGALHF	TGTGCCAGCAGCCACAGGGGGGGGGCCCTCCACTTT
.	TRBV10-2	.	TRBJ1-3	CASSESGRGAGNTIYF	TGCGCCAGCAGTGAGTCGGGTAGGGGCGCTGGAAACACCATATATTTT
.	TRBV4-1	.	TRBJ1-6	CASSQAPRASPLHF	TGCGCCAGCAGCCAAGCCCCCAGGGCTTCACCCCTCCACTTT
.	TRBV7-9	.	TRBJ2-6	CASSTWGPGPRRPGANVLTF	TGTGCCAGCAGCACCTGGGGGCCCGGGCCTCGAAGGCCTGGGGCCAACGTCCTGACTTTC
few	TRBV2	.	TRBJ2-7	CASRDNTYEQYF	TGTGCCAGCCGGGACAATACCTACGAGCAGTACTTC
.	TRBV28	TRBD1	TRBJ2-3	CASSGEGGPVTDTQYF	TGTGCCAGCAGTGGGGAAGGGGGCCCGGTTACAGATACGCAGTATTTT
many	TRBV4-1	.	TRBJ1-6	CASSQRAADNSPLHF	TGCGCCAGCAGCCAGAGGGCGGCCGATAATTCACCCCTCCACTTT
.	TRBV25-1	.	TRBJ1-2	CASSEWESAGYTF	TGTGCCAGCAGTGAATGGGAGAGCGCGGGCTACACCTTC
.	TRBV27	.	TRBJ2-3	CASSVQGGNTDTQYF	TGTGCCAGCAGTGTACAGGGAGGGAACACAGATACGCAGTATTTT
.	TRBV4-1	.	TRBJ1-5	CASSLFPTGPSGNQPQHF	TGCGCCAGCAGCCTTTTCCCGACAGGACCCAGCGGCAATCAGCCCCAGCATTTT
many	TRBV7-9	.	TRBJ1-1	CASSLGAGRTTEAFF	TGTGCCAGCAGCTTAGGGGCAGGGAGGACCACTGAAGCTTTCTTT
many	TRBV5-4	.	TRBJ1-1	CASSRRGPNTEAFF	TGTGCCAGCAGCCGGAGGGGACCCAACACTGAAGCTTTCTTT
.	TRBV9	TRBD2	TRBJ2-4	CASSPGLANIQYF	TGTGCCAGCAGCCCGGGACTAGCAAACATTCAGTACTTC
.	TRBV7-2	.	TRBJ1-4	CASSSQVTQLGEKLFF	TGTGCCAGCAGCTCACAGGTGACCCAACTCGGAGAAAAACTGTTTTTT
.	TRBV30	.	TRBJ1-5	CAWSAGSNQPQHF	TGTGCCTGGAGTGCGGGGAGCAATCAGCCCCAGCATTTT
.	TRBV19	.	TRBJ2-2	CASMRPWLGELFF	TGTGCCAGTATGCGCCCGTGGTTGGGGGAGCTGTTTTTT
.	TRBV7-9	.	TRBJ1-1	CASSPRGGDEAFF	TGTGCCAGCAGCCCACGAGGCGGGGATGAAGCTTTCTTT
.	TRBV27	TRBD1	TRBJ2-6	CASSLFRGGANVLTF	TGTGCCAGCAGTTTATTCAGGGGGGGGGCCAACGTCCTGACTTTC
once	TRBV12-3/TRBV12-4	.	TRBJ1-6	CASSFQNSPLHF	TGTGCCAGCAGTTTCCAAAATTCACCCCTCCACTTT
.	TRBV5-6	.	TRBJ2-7	CASSLGAGFYEQYF	TGTGCCAGCAGCTTGGGGGCAGGGTTCTACGAGCAGTACTTC
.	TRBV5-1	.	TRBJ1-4	CASREVSGANEKLFF	TGCGCCAGCAGAGAAGTTTCAGGGGCAAATGAAAAACTGTTTTTT
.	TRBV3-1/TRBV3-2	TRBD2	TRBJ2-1	CASSLRGGPSYNEQFF	TGTGCCAGCAGCTTGCGCGGGGGGCCCTCCTACAATGAGCAGTTCTTC
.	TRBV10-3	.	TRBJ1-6	CAISPGSNRVHF	TGTGCCATCAGCCCCGGATCAAACAGGGTCCACTTT
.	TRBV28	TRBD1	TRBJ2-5	CASSSGQGPWETQYF	TGTGCCAGCAGTTCAGGACAGGGCCCCTGGGAGACCCAGTACTTC
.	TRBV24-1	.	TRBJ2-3	CATSESRTGGADTQYF	TGTGCCACCAGTGAATCTCGGACAGGAGGGGCAGATACGCAGTATTTT
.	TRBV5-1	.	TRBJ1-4	CASSSGHSTNEKLFF	TGCGCCAGCAGCTCGGGACATTCAACTAATGAAAAACTGTTTTTT
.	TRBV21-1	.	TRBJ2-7	CASSNLRLAGRYEQYF	TGTGCCAGCAGCAATCTACGACTAGCGGGGCGGTACGAGCAGTACTTC
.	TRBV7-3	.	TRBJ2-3	CASSLGQRGFPDTQYF	TGTGCCAGCAGCTTAGGACAGCGGGGTTTCCCAGATACGCAGTATTTT
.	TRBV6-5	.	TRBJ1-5	CASSYTGHRDQPQHF	TGTGCCAGCAGTTACACGGGACATAGAGATCAGCCCCAGCATTTT
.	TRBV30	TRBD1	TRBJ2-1	CASTTGTAYNEQFF	TGTGCCTCTACGACCGGGACAGCCTACAATGAGCAGTTCTTC
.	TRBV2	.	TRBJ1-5	CASRVGVQPQHF	TGTGCCAGCAGGGTCGGGGTTCAGCCCCAGCATTTT
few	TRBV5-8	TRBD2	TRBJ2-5	CASSPGLAATQETQYF	TGTGCCAGCAGCCCCGGACTAGCGGCTACACAAGAGACCCAGTACTTC